The 2 T cell receptor beta chains in this list originate from one sample, sequenced in a study of T cells expressing NK-cell markers (dated by TCRdb to the early 2020s). Library creation used 5' RACE. Sequencing was performed on an Illumina HiSeq 2000. After TCRdb reprocessed the reads, each CDR3 protein sequence was kept as one row, without DNA. The record for this sample contains 400,000 to 450,000 distinct CDR3 sequences. The ten largest clones capture about 7.1% of the sample. Material: blood T cells: a sorted CD56 or NKG2C T cell subset, CD4+ or CD8+ T cells, or bulk PBMC T cells (not recorded which). Source of these receptors: a woman between 18 and 70 years old in good health.

CDR3: CSVDEDTGTDTQYF. The gene calls are TRBV29-1 and TRBJ2-3; TCRdb proposes TRBD1, but this gene call is untestable without DNA. The CDR3 runs 14 residues. Germline V CDR1 and CDR2: SQVTM, ANQGSEA.

This chain uses TRBV27 with TRBJ2-2; TCRdb picks TRBD1, but there is no DNA to check that call. Germline V lookup: CDR1 MNHEY, CDR2 SMNVEV (reference sequence). CDR3 length: 15 residues. CDR3 sequence: CASHWTGATTGELFF.